This entry describes one T cell receptor beta chain. The data were obtained in a study of blood T cell repertoires in COVID-19. About the study: Acute and convalescent COVID-19 specimens originated in the United States, Italy and Spain. T cells, B-cell-depleted T cells, or PBMCs supplied cDNA or gDNA.

The germline V gene has CDR1 KGHDR and CDR2 SFDVKD. With 5 bases clipped from V and 5 bases from J, the junction kept 5 bases outside the gene matches. This CDR3 region has 15 residues. Original analysis: Cell counts per sample came from amplifying reference gene primers. Using immunoSEQ multiplex PCR, the repertoire was profiled, and TCRdb retains in-frame clones only, with some absent. The D gene and trimming were derived from the DNA, and the V and J assignments and clone size from that table. This sample has 200,000 to 300,000 clones, with approximately 80% found just once. Input material: peripheral blood. The receptor was isolated from a human donor in a cohort sampled during active COVID-19. This chain links TRBV24-1 with TRBJ2-5; TRBD1 matches at 12 bases. The CDR3 reads CATSGRDRGPETQYF. The CDR3 DNA reads as TGTGCCACCAGTGGCCGGGACAGGGGGCCGGAGACCCAGTACTTC.